The rows below give T cell receptor beta chains drawn from one sample of a study of T cell changes during pregnancy in multiple sclerosis. The assay was immunoSEQ multiplex PCR, and TCRdb's table has in-frame clones only and misses some. The sample gives 100,000 to 150,000 clones, 93% of which show up once; approximately 6.2% is in the top ten. The sequencing used peripheral blood, collected before pregnancy. The receptors derive from a female donor with multiple sclerosis, enrolled in a pregnancy study. CDR3s leave out the opening cysteine and the closing phenylalanine or tryptophan.

>TRBV7-6
ASSLGRTGSPLH
>TRBV5-1
ASSTGTATNYGYT
>TRBV30
AWRLRGSTTLNEKLF
>TRBV18
ASSQGAGYEQY
>TRBV5-1
ASSPQTEMNTEAF
>TRBV25-1
ASTPGGWGVKTF
>TRBV6-1
ASSVQDPIYGYT
>TRBV4-1
ASSQGDGNPDTQY
>TRBV30
AWSAQPTGNELGTQY
>TRBV21-1
ASSFKGGAGWMAF
>TRBV10-3
AISGRGFSTDTQY
>TRBV2
ASLLGGTGELF
>TRBV29-1
SVTGTGNTIY
>TRBV6-1
ASGRDYEQY
>TRBV19
ATRELFYGYT
>TRBV18
ASSPLRETEAF
>TRBV5-4
ASRERSYGSEIDTQY